This T cell receptor beta chain was sequenced for a study of T cell changes during pregnancy in multiple sclerosis. Only in-frame clones appear in the TCRdb table, and some are missing; sequencing was by immunoSEQ multiplex PCR. The table shows about 41,000 clones, with 90% occurring only once. Germline trimming cut 1 base from V and 3 bases from J; bases unmatched to any gene: 5. Per the germline V gene, CDR1 is SGHAT and CDR2 is FQNNGV. This CDR3 is 17 amino acids long. This receptor was identified in a female donor with multiple sclerosis, enrolled in a pregnancy study. The chain joins TRBV11-2 to TRBJ2-2; 10 positions agree with TRBD2. Sequencing was performed on CD8+ T cells from peripheral blood mononuclear cells, taken in the first trimester of pregnancy. The CDR3 here is CASSLVLAGVHTGELFF. For the CDR3, the DNA is TGTGCCAGCAGCTTAGTTCTAGCGGGAGTTCACACCGGGGAGCTGTTTTTT.